This entry is about one T cell receptor beta chain. Its antigen is still unknown. Library preparation was by the immunoSEQ multiplex PCR assay. For the multiplex PCR, a mixture combining 60 forward primers for TCR Vbeta segments and 13 reverse primers for TCR Jbeta segments was used. A multiplex PCR assay on genomic DNA amplified the CDR3 region of rearranged TCR beta genes. On the Illumina HiSeq System, the amplified TCR beta libraries were sequenced as 87-base-pair reads. Turning to the authors' computational methods: In a later analysis, about 80 million unique TCR beta chains were counted across the 500 to 850 repertoires, and some 10 million of these chains were shared by at least two donors. A nearest-neighbor algorithm error-corrected the raw reads and collapsed the reads into unique sequences, merging closely related sequences to remove PCR and sequencing errors. Alignment of CDR3 sequences to IMGT reference sequences was used to assign V, D and J gene segments. For a sequence to be retained, a match of at least six nucleotides to both a V gene segment and a J gene segment was required. A rearrangement counted as productive if the CDR3 had no stop codons and remained in frame with V and J, and every other rearrangement counted as non-productive. Following IMGT convention, CDR3 was defined as the stretch from the second conserved V-encoded cysteine to the conserved J-encoded phenylalanine. Sequences without an unambiguous match to a single V gene segment were excluded from the earlier analysis of 450 to 650 of the donors. An earlier analysis of some 500 of the donors classified V segments as functional when productive rearrangements were above 56.7% and as segregating when the standard deviation between donors was above 5%. A statistical classification framework was built to diagnose cytomegalovirus status from the catalog of TCR beta chain sequences. V and J gene assignment, in a later analysis, came from comparing TCR nucleotide sequences with IMGT/GENE-DB human TR gene sequences. A later analysis assigned CDR3 sequences and most-parsimonious VDJ recombination scenarios with the TCRdist pipeline. In a later analysis, every TCR beta chain was defined by the combination of its CDR3 amino acid sequence and its V-gene family, and reads without a unique V-gene family were dropped. A later analysis removed roughly 590 highly shared, low-generation-probability nucleotide sequences to deal with suspected cross-contamination and a sequencing artifact. In a later analysis, a clonal expansion index for each public chain was calculated from normalized within-repertoire ranks of inferred template counts. A later analysis computed generation probabilities with a VDJ recombination model fitted to out-of-frame rearrangements, and checked the results against IGoR. In a later analysis, TCR-TCR, TCR-HLA and TCR-CMV co-occurrence was scored with hypergeometric tests, and a repertoire-size bias correction was applied to TCR pairs. A later analysis estimated false discovery rates by permuting HLA or CMV assignments 20 times. A later analysis grouped co-occurring TCRs with DBSCAN, adding TCRdist sequence similarity when clustering within HLA-allele-positive subsets. Repertoires with fewer than 30,000 or more than 120,000 public chains were left out of co-occurrence clustering, as were about 5 repertoires with anomalous nucleotide sharing. The table comes from immuneACCESS by way of TCRdb, which keeps in-frame sequences with V and J called. Part of the clones is missing from these tables; in studies checked, under half for an unresolved V gene and the rest for unknown reasons. D and trimming come from the DNA, and the V and J calls and clone size come from that table. The table for this sample records about 59,000 clones. Around 5% of the sample lies in the top ten.

These data originate in a study of cytomegalovirus exposure and HLA in healthy donors (dated by TCRdb to 2016 to 2017). In terms of the full investigation: An earlier analysis of approximately 550 of the donors reported more than 250 Gb of sequence data and around 120 million unique TCR beta sequences from some 180 million T cells. An early release covering roughly 600 HLA-typed donors comprised around 300 gigabases of sequencing data and tens of millions of unique TCR sequences. Of the roughly 400 genotyped donors, approximately 82% fell in the genetic ancestry cluster associated with self-reported Caucasian donors. The aim of the study was to test whether cataloging public T cell receptors could identify signatures of past pathogen exposure. The study profiled the T cell repertoires of about 640 subjects by immunosequencing and related them to cytomegalovirus serostatus. Besides the first cohort of roughly 660 subjects, a separate validation cohort made up of roughly 120 different subjects was used. To predict cytomegalovirus infection status, the study brought together high-throughput TCR immunosequencing, statistical association of individual TCRs with disease status, and machine learning. A later analysis re-examined previously published TCR beta repertoires from more than 650 donors and added high-resolution HLA genotyping to investigate patterns of TCR occurrence. Rather than using new phenotypic data, the later analysis identified candidate immune exposures from TCR beta sequences and from how often those sequences occurred across donors. In an earlier analysis of 587 of the donors, high-throughput TCR beta sequencing was used to judge whether each TCR beta V gene segment behaved as functional or pseudogenic. Donor age, sex, ethnicity and CMV serostatus were compiled alongside the repertoire data. In a later genetic analysis, genome-wide SNP genotypes for 398 of the 666 donors were used, and that subset was treated as a discovery cohort. Every discovery cohort repertoire had been produced on one sequencing platform. HLA typing covered class I and class II loci at four-digit resolution. The number of donors typed differed by locus, with roughly 620-630 for A, B, C, DRB1 and DQB1, about 500 for DQA1, 600 to 610 for DPA1, and around 460 for DPB1. Several DR-DQ haplotypes were handled as single units for association and clustering because linkage in the cohort was strong. Across some 400 genotyped donors of the cohort, an average of roughly 230,000 unique TCR beta nucleotide sequences per donor were sequenced, and approximately 17% of those sequences were non-productive. Summary of the overall study and its limitations: In this cohort, only TCR beta chains were sequenced, and detectable features were limited by the absence of alpha or paired-chain data. Most CMV-associated TCR beta chains appeared to be HLA-restricted in a later analysis, and the HLA associations seemed to be driven largely by CMV exposure. In an earlier analysis of some 550 of the donors, most TCR beta V segments were observed in productive rearrangements about 90% or about 30% of the time, broadly matching IMGT annotations. In a later analysis, HLA-associated TCR beta chains showed more clonal expansion and lower generation probabilities than non-associated chains that were equally common. According to a later analysis, parvovirus B19, influenza, CMV and Epstein-Barr virus appeared linked to several top co-occurrence clusters. Because some donors lacked HLA typing at each locus, the association tests relied only on the typed subset. While some public TCRs were present in many individuals, most TCR sequences turned up only very rarely across donors. Correlated functional status among segregating V segments might reflect linkage disequilibrium, but an unknown experimental factor could not be ruled out. For the cohort, immune exposure information was limited to CMV serostatus. The authors suggested that the approach could potentially be generalized to other disease states and immunological phenotypes. The 87-base-pair reads could not distinguish some IMGT-functional V segments, including TRBV6-2 and TRBV6-3, so those segments were excluded. A later analysis found that TCR association rates varied across HLA loci, with DRB1 alleles showing the most associated TCRs and HLA-C alleles the fewest. Sequencing depth was assumed to be roughly uniform across donors in the presence/absence analyses, though that assumption may not hold. In both the original and validation cohorts, the classifier was reported to diagnose cytomegalovirus status with high specificity and sensitivity. Because counts were too low, about 17 rarely observed V segments, including chromosome 9 orphons, were excluded from the earlier analysis of some 540 of the donors. Three of the identified cytomegalovirus-associated TCR beta chains were confirmed in vitro to be specific for cytomegalovirus antigens. Compared with the roughly 670-donor mean, donors in an Asian-associated ancestry cluster had fewer N-insertions in productive TCRs, according to a later genetic analysis. In a later genetic analysis, a missense DCLRE1C variant was associated with V-gene and J-gene trimming of TCR beta chains, and the association was replicated in an independent cohort. A cluster of highly shared sequence variants was judged likely to be a technical artifact of the sequencing pipeline. Strong co-occurrence of HLA alleles, especially DR and DQ, made assigning TCR associations to individual alleles difficult. A further reported finding was that TCR beta sequences accurately predicted the HLA-A and HLA-B alleles for most subjects in the first cohort. Specific HLA alleles were associated with 15,000 to 20,000 TCR beta sequences at a false discovery rate of 0.05 in a later analysis. The study listed approximately 150 TCR beta chains as associated with cytomegalovirus.

The cohort was made up of 666 healthy bone marrow donors. At the time of sampling, all cohort members were nominally healthy, though unrecorded immune exposures were likely present. The donor was CMV seropositive and was included in the group of some 290 seropositive cohort members. Every donor gave a peripheral blood sample, and the peripheral blood mononuclear cells from that sample were used for TCR beta sequencing. The Qiagen DNeasy Blood Extraction Kit was used to extract genomic DNA from the blood cell samples. The germline V gene specifies MNHEY as CDR1 and SVGAGI as CDR2. From cysteine to phenylalanine, the CDR3 is 15 amino acids long. This entry keeps only the CDR3 DNA: 45 bases, framed from base 1. Ends trimmed: V by 4 bases, J by 5 bases; bases unmatched to a gene: 6.

Sequenced: PBMCs. Recombination linked TRBV6-5 to TRBJ2-5, with TRBD2 matching 11 junction bases. This TCR was sampled from a man under 40 in good health and CMV-seropositive. The CDR3 corresponds to CASSWVAGGLETQYF. The sequenced DNA is TGTGCCAGCAGTTGGGTAGCGGGGGGGCTCGAGACCCAGTACTTC.